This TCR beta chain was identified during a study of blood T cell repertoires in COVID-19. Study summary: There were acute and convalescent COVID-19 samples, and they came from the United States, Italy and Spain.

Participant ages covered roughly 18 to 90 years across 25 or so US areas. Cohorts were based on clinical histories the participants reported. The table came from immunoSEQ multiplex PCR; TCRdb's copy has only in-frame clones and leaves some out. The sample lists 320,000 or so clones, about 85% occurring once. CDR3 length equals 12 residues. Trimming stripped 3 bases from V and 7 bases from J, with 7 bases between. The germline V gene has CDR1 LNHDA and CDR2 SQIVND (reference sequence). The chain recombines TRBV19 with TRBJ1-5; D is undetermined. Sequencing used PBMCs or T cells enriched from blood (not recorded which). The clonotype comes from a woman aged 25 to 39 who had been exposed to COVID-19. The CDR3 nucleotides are TGTGCCAGTAGTATCAGTTCCCAGCCCCAGCATTTT. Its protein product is CASSISSQPQHF.